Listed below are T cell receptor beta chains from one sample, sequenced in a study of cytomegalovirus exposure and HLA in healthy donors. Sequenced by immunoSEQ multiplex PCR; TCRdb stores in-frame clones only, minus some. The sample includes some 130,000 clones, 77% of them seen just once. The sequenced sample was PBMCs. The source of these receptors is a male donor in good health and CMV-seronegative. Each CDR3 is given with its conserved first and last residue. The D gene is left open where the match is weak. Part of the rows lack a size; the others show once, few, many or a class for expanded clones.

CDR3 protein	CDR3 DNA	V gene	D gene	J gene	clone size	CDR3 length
CASSLGGLATDTQYF	TGCGCCAGCAGCTTGGGGGGACTAGCTACAGATACGCAGTATTTT	TRBV5-1	TRBD2	TRBJ2-3	NA	15
CASSSQPQGLNYGYTF	TGTGCCAGCAGTTCCCAACCCCAGGGATTGAACTATGGCTACACCTTC	TRBV28	NA	TRBJ1-2	NA	16
CASSHTRTGGDTEAFF	TGTGCCAGCAGCCATACCCGGACAGGCGGGGACACTGAAGCTTTCTTT	TRBV7-9	TRBD1	TRBJ1-1	NA	16
CASGLAMRASGGLSSYNEQFF	TGTGCTAGTGGTTTGGCGATGCGGGCTAGCGGGGGGCTTAGCTCCTACAATGAGCAGTTCTTC	TRBV12-5	TRBD2	TRBJ2-1	NA	21
CASSTRTGRYEQYF	TGTGCCAGCAGCACAAGGACAGGACGCTACGAGCAGTACTTC	TRBV7-8	TRBD1	TRBJ2-7	NA	14
CARSLGQADQPQHF	TGTGCCAGAAGCTTGGGACAGGCTGATCAGCCCCAGCATTTT	TRBV5-3	NA	TRBJ1-5	NA	14
CASSTRDCTGELFF	TGTGCCAGCAGCACGAGGGATTGCACCGGGGAGCTGTTTTTT	TRBV21-1	NA	TRBJ2-2	NA	14
CASSLTSGTDKNSQYF	TGTGCCAGCAGTCTAACTAGCGGGACTGACAAAAACAGTCAGTACTTC	TRBV2	TRBD2	TRBJ2-4	NA	16
CASSFEAGQSYEQYF	TGCGCCAGCAGCTTCGAAGCGGGCCAATCCTACGAGCAGTACTTC	TRBV5-1	NA	TRBJ2-7	once	15
CASSEPTGTGQTCGVGEQFF	TGCGCCAGCAGTGAGCCGACAGGGACTGGCCAAACCTGCGGGGTGGGTGAGCAGTTCTTC	TRBV10-1	NA	TRBJ2-1	NA	20
CASSQVATDGLENSQYF	TGCGCCAGCAGCCAAGTCGCCACTGACGGACTAGAAAACAGTCAGTACTTC	TRBV4-1	TRBD2	TRBJ2-4	NA	17
CASREPGLSYNSPLHF	TGCGCCAGCAGAGAACCTGGGCTCTCCTATAATTCACCCCTCCACTTT	TRBV5-1	NA	TRBJ1-6	NA	16